The 27 T cell receptor beta chains presented below share a single source sample, sequenced in a study of blood T cell repertoires in COVID-19. TCRdb's copy holds only in-frame clones and misses some; the assay was immunoSEQ multiplex PCR. This sample yields just over 95,000 clones, of which 90% are seen a single time; about 5.2% belongs to the top ten. Sequencing used peripheral blood. All receptors derive from a man in his forties or fifties with acute or convalescent COVID-19.

This clone was observed a single time. This rearrangement joins TRBV19 to TRBJ2-4; D possibly corresponds to TRBD2 (6 bases). V lost 4 bases to trimming and J lost 3 bases, with 13 bases between them. Germline V gene data show CDR1 as LNHDA and CDR2 as SQIVND (reference sequence). The CDR3 is made up of 15 amino acids. The CDR3 DNA follows: TGTGCCAGTAGTAGGCTGGAGGGCTACAAAAACATTCAGTACTTC. Amino acids: CASSRLEGYKNIQYF.

This chain links TRBV9 with TRBJ2-5; the match to TRBD1 covers 9 bases. V lost 4 bases, J lost 3 bases, and 4 bases stayed unmatched. CDR1 SGDLS and CDR2 YYNGEE come from the germline V gene. This CDR3 has 14 amino acids. The chain's CDR3 is CASSFRDREETQYF. CDR3 bases: TGTGCCAGCAGCTTCCGGGACAGGGAAGAGACCCAGTACTTC.

The chain links TRBV24-1 to TRBJ2-5, with a possible D match to TRBD2 (6 bases). Germline assignment: CDR1 KGHDR and CDR2 SFDVKD. V shed 4 bases and J shed 7 bases, with 12 bases lying between them. The CDR3 runs 13 residues. The DNA of the CDR3 is TGTGCCACCAGTGACGTTAGGAGGGGGACCCAGTACTTC. Translated: CATSDVRRGTQYF.

V usage is TRBV7-9 and J usage is TRBJ2-5, with 8 bases identical to TRBD1. The germline gives CDR1 SEHNR, CDR2 FQNEAQ (reference sequence). V shed 7 bases and J 2 bases; nucleotides not matched to a gene: 15. This CDR3 has 17 amino acids. The CDR3, as DNA: TGTGCCAGCACCCCAGGAAAGGGCCAGGGGGCACAAGAGACCCAGTACTTC. Its translation: CASTPGKGQGAQETQYF.

The rearrangement joins TRBV10-2 to TRBJ2-5; 9 bases fit TRBD1. The trim removed 8 bases at V and 7 bases at J, leaving 11 bases unmatched. The CDR3 is 14 amino acids. CDR1 is WSHSY and CDR2 is SAAADI in the germline V gene. CDR3 residues: CASLGPQGALTQYF. CDR3 DNA: TGCGCCAGCTTGGGTCCACAGGGGGCCCTGACCCAGTACTTC.

The chain combines TRBV5-1 with TRBJ2-1, with 7 positions matching TRBD1. This CDR3 has 14 amino acids. Germline V gene lookup returns CDR1 SGHRS and CDR2 YFSETQ. V lost 2 bases, J lost 5 bases, and 4 bases stayed unmatched. This CDR3 is CASSLRDSHNEQFF. Written as DNA, the CDR3 is TGCGCCAGCAGCTTACGGGACAGTCACAATGAGCAGTTCTTC.

The chain links TRBV18 to TRBJ2-5, with TRBD1 matching 8 bases. CDR1 KGHSH and CDR2 LQKENI come from the germline V gene. Trimming at V came to 5 bases and at J to 5 bases, leaving 7 bases not matched to a gene. The CDR3 is 14 amino acids. The CDR3 sequence: CASSNQGAWETQYF. The CDR3 DNA sequence: TGTGCCAGCTCAAACCAGGGGGCTTGGGAGACCCAGTACTTC. The full variable domain, in which reference TRBV18 and TRBJ2-5 provide the parts outside the CDR3, is NAGVMQNPRHLVRRRGQEARLRCSPMKGHSHVYWYRQLPEEGLKFMVYLQKENIIDESGMPKERFSAEFPKEGPSILRIQQVVRGDSAAYFCASSNQGAWETQYFGPGTRLLVL.

CDR3 sequence (DNA): TGTGCCAGCAGTTTAAGGGACAGCGAGTATTCACCCCTCCACTTT. Translation: CASSLRDSEYSPLHF. The rearrangement joins TRBV27 to TRBJ1-6, with 7 bases identical to TRBD1. The germline V gene has CDR1 MNHEY and CDR2 SMNVEV (reference sequence). This CDR3 has 15 residues. With 2 bases clipped from V and 8 bases from J, the junction kept 6 bases outside the gene matches.

This chain uses TRBV15 with TRBJ1-2, with unresolved D. Trimming took 3 bases from V and 8 from J, leaving 13 bases between them. Looked up from germline, CDR1 is LNHNV and CDR2 is YYDKDF (reference sequence). The CDR3 covers 13 residues. The CDR3, as DNA: TGTGCCACCAGCAGCCCTTGGCAGAACGGCTACACCTTC. Its protein product is CATSSPWQNGYTF.

The V call is TRBV2, the J call TRBJ2-7, with TRBD1 as a possible D gene (6 bases). Per the germline V gene, CDR1 is SNHLY and CDR2 is FYNNEI. Trimming shortened V by 7 bases and J by 5 bases, and 15 bases separated the two germline ends. The length of the CDR3 is 13 residues. This CDR3 is CASIQNRVNEQYF. CDR3 bases: TGTGCCAGCATTCAAAACAGGGTCAACGAGCAGTACTTC. The full variable domain, its missing parts supplied by reference TRBV2 and TRBJ2-7, is EPEVTQTPSHQVTQMGQEVILRCVPISNHLYFYWYRQILGQKVEFLVSFYNNEISEKSEIFDDQFSVERPDGSNFTLKIRSTKLEDSAMYFCASIQNRVNEQYFGPGTRLTVT.

The chain links TRBV2 to TRBJ2-1; D might be TRBD2 (5 bases). The CDR3 has 14 amino acids. Germline CDR1 reads SNHLY; CDR2 reads FYNNEI. V lost 0 bases and J 13 bases, leaving 16 bases between the germline ends. CDR3 DNA sequence: TGTGCCAGCAGTGAAGCGGCCGTACTAGAGGTTCAGTTCTTC. The encoded protein is CASSEAAVLEVQFF.

The rearrangement uses TRBV5-1 and TRBJ2-2, with a weak D call TRBD2 (6 bases). This CDR3 has 16 amino acids. Germline V gene lookup returns CDR1 SGHRS and CDR2 YFSETQ. V shed 0 bases and J shed 4 bases, with 13 bases lying between them. This chain's CDR3 is CASSLEGSGATGELFF. The CDR3, as DNA: TGCGCCAGCAGCTTGGAGGGTAGCGGTGCCACCGGGGAGCTGTTTTTT.

J is TRBJ1-1 and V is TRBV5-1; D is unresolved. The CDR3 consists of 13 residues. V dropped 1 base and J dropped 9 bases, with 13 bases sitting between them. In germline, CDR1 is SGHRS, CDR2 YFSETQ. In DNA form, the CDR3 reads TGCGCCAGCAGCTTGCTAGGAACGCGACAAGCTTTCTTT. Translation gives CASSLLGTRQAFF.

V and J are TRBV6-5 and TRBJ2-3, with TRBD2 matching over 13 bases. J lost 5 bases, V lost 7 bases, and 3 bases had no gene match. The CDR3 totals 14 residues. Per the germline V gene, CDR1 is MNHEY and CDR2 is SVGAGI. DNA of the CDR3: TGTGCCAGCACCCGACTAGCGGGAGGAGATACGCAGTATTTT. Translated: CASTRLAGGDTQYF.

This chain joins TRBV19 and TRBJ2-3; 10 bases line up with TRBD2. The V and J ends lost 1 base and 4 bases, in that order; junction bases with no gene match: 5. This CDR3 contains 16 residues. Germline lookup yields CDR1 LNHDA and CDR2 SQIVND (reference sequence). The CDR3 loop reads CASSIGGAGGPDTQYF. CDR3 DNA: TGTGCCAGTAGTATAGGGGGAGCGGGAGGGCCAGATACGCAGTATTTT.

The rearrangement joins TRBV5-1 to TRBJ2-5; a possible D gene is TRBD1 (5 bases). V lost 3 bases, J lost 2 bases, and 8 bases lay in between. Germline V CDR1 and CDR2: SGHRS, YFSETQ. The CDR3 spans 13 residues. In DNA form, the CDR3 reads TGCGCCAGCAGCTCTGACAGACAAGAGACCCAGTACTTC. Translation: CASSSDRQETQYF.

V and J are TRBV27 and TRBJ1-6, with D possibly being TRBD1 (5 bases). Trimming took off 7 bases at V and 9 bases at J, with 16 bases between the two ends. The CDR3 extends over 14 amino acids. Per the germline V gene, CDR1 is MNHEY and CDR2 is SMNVEV (reference sequence). Written as DNA, the CDR3 is TGTGCCAGCATTAAGGATGCGGGGCGTTCACCCCTCCACTTT. This gives the protein CASIKDAGRSPLHF.

The gene calls are TRBV5-1 and TRBJ2-7; 9 nucleotides agree with TRBD2. Germline V CDR1 and CDR2: SGHRS, YFSETQ. The CDR3 length is 14 residues. The junction had 9 bases not matched to a gene; V was cut back by 0 bases and J by 11 bases. The CDR3 DNA reads TGCGCCAGCAGCTTGGTTTCTATAGCGGGAGTCGAGTACTTC. Translated, it gives CASSLVSIAGVEYF.

This sequence joins TRBV18 and TRBJ2-5; 7 nucleotides match TRBD1. The CDR3 is made up of 14 amino acids. Germline V gene data show CDR1 as KGHSH and CDR2 as LQKENI. J was trimmed by 4 bases and V by 1 base; bases with no gene match: 3. The DNA of the CDR3 is TGTGCCAGCTCACCACAGGGGGCAGGAGAGACCCAGTACTTC. Encoded protein: CASSPQGAGETQYF.

This clone was detected once. This chain links TRBV7-8 with TRBJ1-1; 7 bases are a match to TRBD1. The CDR3 contains 15 residues. V dropped 3 bases and J dropped 1; count of bases not matched to a gene: 5. Germline CDR1 and CDR2: SGHVS and FQNEAQ. The DNA of the CDR3 is TGTGCCAGCAGCTTCACTAACAGGGGGAACACTGAAGCTTTCTTT. Protein product: CASSFTNRGNTEAFF. Looking up the rest from reference TRBV7-8 and TRBJ1-1 gives the full variable domain: GAGVSQSPRYKVAKRGQDVALRCDPISGHVSLFWYQQALGQGPEFLTYFQNEAQLDKSGLPSDRFFAERPEGSVSTLKIQRTQQEDSAVYLCASSFTNRGNTEAFFGQGTRLTVV.

The V gene is TRBV6-5, the J gene TRBJ2-7; a possible D gene is TRBD1 (6 bases). V lost 5 bases, J lost 0 bases, and 11 bases lay in between. The germline gives CDR1 MNHEY, CDR2 SVGAGI. The CDR3 runs 14 residues. CDR3 amino acids: CASSRRDNSYEQYF. CDR3 sequence (DNA): TGTGCCAGCAGTCGCCGGGACAACTCCTACGAGCAGTACTTC.

This clone occurred once. The V call is TRBV9, the J call TRBJ2-3; TRBD2 agrees at 12 bases. The CDR3 is 15 amino acids. Per germline, CDR1 SGDLS and CDR2 YYNGEE. V trimming: 0 bases; J trimming: 8 bases; junction bases outside the gene matches: 4. CDR3 nucleotide sequence: TGTGCCAGCAGCGTAGAGGCTAGCGGGAGGGGTACGCAGTATTTT. It codes for CASSVEASGRGTQYF.

CDR3 bases: TGTGCCAGTAGTGCCGGACGGGATTTCTCCTACGAGCAGTACTTC. It translates to CASSAGRDFSYEQYF. The chain joins TRBV19 to TRBJ2-7; D might be TRBD2 (5 bases). CDR1 and CDR2 (germline): LNHDA, SQIVND (reference sequence). CDR3 length equals 15 residues. V lost 5 bases and J lost 0, with 14 bases in between.

The chain employs TRBV4-3 and TRBJ2-7; D unclear. This CDR3 has 10 amino acids. From germline, CDR1 is LGHNA and CDR2 YSLEER. CDR3 region: CASSQALRVV. The DNA for the CDR3 is TGCGCCAGCAGCCAAGCTCTTCGGGTAGTC.

CDR3 protein: CASSMGGLRREQYF. Here the CDR3 DNA reads TGTGCCAGTAGTATGGGGGGGCTGAGGCGCGAGCAGTACTTC. The chain links TRBV19 to TRBJ2-7; tentative D call: TRBD2 (7 bases). The CDR3 totals 14 residues. CDR1 LNHDA and CDR2 SQIVND come from the germline V gene (reference sequence). Trimming removed 3 bases from V and 6 bases from J, with 15 bases in between.

This chain joins TRBV6-5 and TRBJ2-5, with 9 positions matching TRBD2. This CDR3 is built from 16 residues. The V gene's germline CDR1 is MNHEY and CDR2 SVGAGI. V lost 2 bases, J lost 3 bases, and 7 bases stayed unmatched. CDR3 in DNA: TGTGCCAGCAGTTACAAGGGGACTAGCAGAAAAGAGACCCAGTACTTC. The encoded protein is CASSYKGTSRKETQYF.

The chain recombines TRBV19 with TRBJ1-2; 7 nucleotides agree with TRBD1. V trimming: 9 bases; J trimming: 6 bases; junction bases outside the gene matches: 10. The CDR3 loop spans 13 amino acids. Germline loops: CDR1 LNHDA, CDR2 SQIVND (reference sequence). Here the CDR3 DNA reads TGTGCCAGCAACCTAGGGACAGAGGATGGCTACACCTTC. This codes for CASNLGTEDGYTF.